This section outlines one TCR beta chain sequence together with its context. Its cognate antigen is unknown. These data are taken from a study of CXCR3-negative and CXCR3-positive naive CD8 T cells. The CDR3 covers 17 residues. Germline CDR1 MGHDK, CDR2 SYGVNS. Subsets of CD8+ T cells were each sorted in triplicate at 250,000 to 350,000 cells apiece. In preparing the TRB cDNA libraries, 5' RACE with UMI labels was used. One entry per CDR3 protein, without DNA, is what TCRdb gives after re-calling the 5' RACE reads. The table lists 100,000 to 150,000 distinct CDR3 sequences. Study observations and caveats: The study inferred TCR strength from TRB CDR3 properties and found comparable surface CD5 between naive subsets. Similar TRBV-TRBJ gene usage was seen in naive CXCR3-negative and CXCR3-positive cells, but not in memory cells. TRB CDR3s of CXCR3-positive naive cells were more hydrophobic than those of CXCR3-negative naive cells.

Sequenced sample: naive CXCR3- CD8+ T cells from blood. Sample subset: CD45RO-CCR7+CD27+CD95- naive CD8+ T cells lacking CXCR3 (TNR3-). This clonotype originated in a human donor in good health. Some clones in this sample may be carry-over from other donors' samples. The genes are TRBV25-1 and TRBJ2-3; TCRdb proposes TRBD2, but this gene call is untestable without DNA. The CDR3 here is CASSPSPIGLNTDTQYF.